This TCR beta chain was profiled in a study of shared clonotypes between healthy human individuals. Looking at the study overall: A couple of women and a few men aged 18 to 49 made up the donors. Findings and caveats of the study: Only blood samples were collected, and tissue repertoires likely differ.

Comments on this clone: What it recognizes is unknown.

Donors comprised healthy HIV-negative adults lacking recent acute infections or vaccinations. The authors divided CD4+ cells into CD45RA+ naive and CD45RA-negative memory subsets. The protocol was immunoSEQ multiplex PCR, while the TCRdb copy is restricted to in-frame clones and leaves out a portion. The sample has about 2.3 million clones, roughly 90% seen once. The ends were cut back, 9 bases at V and 0 bases at J, with 15 bases in the middle. The germline V gene encodes CDR1 MDHEN and CDR2 SYDVKM. The CDR3 is 15 amino acids. The specimen sequenced was naive CD4+ T cells from PBMCs. Subset indicated: CD45RA+ positively selected. The sequence came from a man aged 18 to 30 in good health. Some clones in this sample may be carry-over from other donors' samples. The chain couples TRBV28 to TRBJ1-3; no firm D call. The DNA of the CDR3 is TGTGCCAGATCGGGAAGTACATTCTCTGGAAACACCATATATTTT. Residues: CARSGSTFSGNTIYF.